This T cell receptor beta chain came from a study of Graves' ophthalmopathy and Graves' hyperthyroidism. Study-level points and caveats: Blood also held most thyroid clonotypes expanded above 0.001 frequency.

The V and J ends lost 2 bases and 3 bases respectively, with 5 bases between them. The CDR3 runs 11 residues. Germline V gene lookup returns CDR1 SQVTM and CDR2 ANQGSEA. Researchers took RNA transcripts and amplified TCR beta CDR3 regions from them. First-round RT-PCR with HTBI primers preceded a second-round multiplex PCR. TCRdb re-analysed the multiplex PCR reads in MiXCR, keeping a single row per CDR3 protein. The top ten hold around 6.9% of the sample, which has hundreds of thousands of distinct CDR3 sequences, about a fifth seen once. Points on this clonotype: Its antigen is unidentified.

The V call is TRBV29-1, the J call TRBJ2-7; D gene unclear. The sequence derives from a young woman with stable Graves' hyperthyroidism. Some clones in this sample may be carry-over from other donors' samples. The sample consisted of peripheral blood. CDR3 region: CSVESGYEQYF. In DNA form, the CDR3 reads TGCAGCGTTGAATCGGGCTACGAGCAGTACTTC.